This entry lists 10 T cell receptor beta chains sequenced from one sample in a study of T cell responses to AZD1222 COVID-19 vaccine (dated by TCRdb to the early 2020s). Preparation of the library involved the immunoSEQ multiplex PCR assay. The table was pulled from immuneACCESS by TCRdb, which kept in-frame rearrangements only. Such tables lose some clones; where checked, under half of the loss comes from unresolved V genes, and the rest has no known cause. This sample is represented by about 160,000 clones; roughly 92% of them were singletons. About 1.3% of the sample comes from the top ten. The meaning of the sample's time point label: baseline before first vaccination. This specimen consisted of peripheral blood, obtained on day 0 of AZD1222 vaccination. Receptors were obtained from an adult in good health.

The rearrangement joins TRBV3-1 (or the pseudogene TRBV3-2) to TRBJ1-2; D uncertain. This CDR3 is 16 amino acids long. CDR1 and CDR2 (germline): LGHDT, YNNKEL (reference sequence). V was shortened by 2 bases and J by 8 bases, with 21 bases between the two germline ends. CDR3 loop: CASSQSSLGGDGGYTF. The CDR3 DNA reads as TGTGCCAGCAGCCAATCGTCCTTAGGTGGTGACGGGGGCTACACCTTC.

This clone showed up just once. V gene TRBV9 combines with J gene TRBJ1-6, with D perhaps TRBD1 (6 bases). This CDR3 is built from 15 residues. Germline CDR1 is SGDLS and CDR2 is YYNGEE. Trimming pared 0 bases from V and 7 bases from J, leaving 11 bases between. The CDR3 DNA is TGTGCCAGCAGCGTAGTAGGGACACAGAATTCACCCCTCCACTTT. This translates into CASSVVGTQNSPLHF.

This chain links TRBV11-2 with TRBJ2-1; 8 nucleotides agree with TRBD2. In germline, CDR1 is SGHAT, CDR2 FQNNGV. The junction had 13 bases not matched to a gene; V was cut back by 10 bases and J by 5 bases. This CDR3 comprises 15 residues. The CDR3 protein is CAIVKGTRGDNEQFF. Written as DNA, the CDR3 is TGTGCCATCGTTAAGGGGACTAGGGGAGACAATGAGCAGTTCTTC.

This sequence joins TRBV12-3 or TRBV12-4 and TRBJ1-2; possibly TRBD1 for D (5 bases). Trimming removed 6 bases at V and 8 bases at J, with 16 bases between. The CDR3 length is 13 residues. The CDR3 region has the DNA TGTGCCAGCAGCGGAACCGGGACTAGGGGCTACACCTTC. It yields the protein CASSGTGTRGYTF.

The chain has TRBV23-1 and TRBJ2-7, with D maybe TRBD1 (6 bases). TRBV23-1 qualifies as an ORF whose function is uncertain. This CDR3 comprises 13 residues. Trimming removed 8 bases at V and 2 bases at J, with 13 bases between. The DNA for the CDR3 is TGCGCCAGCCCAGACAGGTTCCCCTACGAGCAGTACGTC. As protein: CASPDRFPYEQYV.

The J gene is TRBJ1-1, the V gene TRBV6-5; unclear D gene. The CDR3 is made up of 13 amino acids. With 0 bases removed from V and 0 bases from J, the gap between germline ends came to 2 bases. Germline CDR1 MNHEY, CDR2 SVGAGI. CDR3 region: CASSYSLNTEAFF. The CDR3 nucleotides are TGTGCCAGCAGTTACTCTTTGAACACTGAAGCTTTCTTT.

This chain connects TRBV3-1 (or the pseudogene TRBV3-2) to TRBJ2-2; no reliable D call. The CDR3 runs 13 residues. Germline loops: CDR1 LGHDT, CDR2 YNNKEL (reference sequence). V gave up 4 bases and J gave up 3 bases, with 6 bases separating them. The CDR3 sequence is CASSLRYTGELFF. In nucleotides, the CDR3 is TGTGCCAGCAGCCTCCGGTACACCGGGGAGCTGTTTTTT.

V and J are TRBV27 and TRBJ1-1; the D gene is possibly TRBD1 (5 bases). The germline CDR1 and CDR2 sequences are MNHEY and SMNVEV (reference sequence). Deletions cut 3 bases from V and 6 bases from J, with 14 bases between. The CDR3 spans 14 residues. The CDR3 is CASSFPGGAAEAFF. The CDR3 DNA is TGTGCCAGCAGTTTCCCGGGCGGGGCGGCTGAAGCTTTCTTT.

The chain has TRBV19 and TRBJ1-2; D remains unclear. Germline-derived CDR1 and CDR2 are LNHDA and SQIVND (reference sequence). This CDR3 has 15 amino acids. The V gene lost 7 bases and the J gene lost 4 bases, with 19 bases spanning the gap. The CDR3 protein is CASTVGRVSGYGYTF. The CDR3, as DNA: TGTGCCAGTACCGTGGGTCGGGTTTCGGGCTATGGCTACACCTTC.

The chain is built from TRBV5-1 and TRBJ2-3; 8 positions agree with TRBD2. CDR3 length: 16 amino acids. CDR1 is SGHRS and CDR2 is YFSETQ in the germline V gene. J lost 7 bases, V lost 4 bases, and 14 bases had no gene match. DNA for the CDR3: TGCGCCAGCAGCCCATCCCAGGGACTAGTTTCCCATACGCAGTATTTT. Its protein product is CASSPSQGLVSHTQYF.